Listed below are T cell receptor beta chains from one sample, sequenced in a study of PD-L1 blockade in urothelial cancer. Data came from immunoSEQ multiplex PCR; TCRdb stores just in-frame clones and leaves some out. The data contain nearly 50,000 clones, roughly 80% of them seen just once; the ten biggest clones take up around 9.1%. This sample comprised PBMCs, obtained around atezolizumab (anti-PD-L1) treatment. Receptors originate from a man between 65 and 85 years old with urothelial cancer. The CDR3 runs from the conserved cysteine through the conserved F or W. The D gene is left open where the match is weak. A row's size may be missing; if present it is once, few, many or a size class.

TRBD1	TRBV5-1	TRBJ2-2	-	CASSLQGANTGELFF	TGCGCCAGCAGTTTACAGGGGGCGAACACCGGGGAGCTGTTTTTT
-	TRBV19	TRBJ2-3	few	CASSKDTGYTDTQYF	TGTGCCAGTAGTAAGGACACGGGCTACACAGATACGCAGTATTTT
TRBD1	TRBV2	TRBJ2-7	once	CASSDKTGGYEQYF	TGTGCCAGCAGTGATAAGACAGGGGGCTACGAGCAGTACTTC
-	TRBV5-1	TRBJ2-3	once	CASSLEATGTDTQYF	TGCGCCAGCAGCTTGGAAGCGACCGGCACAGATACGCAGTATTTT
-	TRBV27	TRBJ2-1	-	CASSLSNGGGQFF	TGTGCCAGCAGTTTATCGAATGGGGGCGGGCAGTTCTTC
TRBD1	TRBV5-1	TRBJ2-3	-	CASSSQGVSTDTQYF	TGCGCCAGCAGCTCCCAGGGGGTTAGCACAGATACGCAGTATTTT
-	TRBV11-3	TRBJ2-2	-	CASSPGVGAGELFF	TGTGCCAGCAGCCCAGGGGTAGGAGCCGGGGAGCTGTTTTTT
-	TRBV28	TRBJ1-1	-	CASSLQGGTLNTEAFF	TGTGCCAGCAGTCTCCAGGGCGGGACTCTGAACACTGAAGCTTTCTTT
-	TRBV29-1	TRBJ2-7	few	CSVDPTGSYEQYF	TGCAGCGTTGACCCGACAGGCTCCTACGAGCAGTACTTC
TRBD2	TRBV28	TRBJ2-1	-	CASSSSSGWVDEQFF	TGTGCCAGCAGCTCCTCTAGCGGGTGGGTAGATGAGCAGTTCTTC
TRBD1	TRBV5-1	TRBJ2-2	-	CASSLAQGATGELFF	TGCGCCAGCAGCTTGGCGCAGGGGGCAACCGGGGAGCTGTTTTTT
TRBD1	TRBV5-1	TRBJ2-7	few	CASSLDRPTYEQYF	TGCGCCAGCAGCCTGGACAGGCCGACCTACGAGCAGTACTTC
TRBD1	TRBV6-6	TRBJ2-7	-	CASLGDREYHEQYF	TGTGCCAGTCTGGGGGACAGAGAGTATCACGAGCAGTACTTC
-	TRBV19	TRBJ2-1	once	CASSIAGKENEQFF	TGTGCCAGTAGTATCGCCGGGAAAGAGAATGAGCAGTTCTTC
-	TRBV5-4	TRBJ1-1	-	CASSLRGSTEAFF	TGTGCCAGCAGCTTAAGAGGGTCCACTGAAGCTTTCTTT
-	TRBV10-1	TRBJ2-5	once	CASSDASEPQETQYF	TGCGCCAGCAGTGATGCGTCTGAACCACAAGAGACCCAGTACTTC
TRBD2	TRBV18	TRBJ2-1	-	CASLIAGRLSYNEQFF	TGTGCCAGCCTTATAGCGGGACGGCTCTCCTACAATGAGCAGTTCTTC
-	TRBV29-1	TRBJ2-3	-	CSVVALLRGDTQYF	TGCAGCGTTGTTGCGCTACTGAGAGGAGATACGCAGTATTTT
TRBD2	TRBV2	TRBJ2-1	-	CASSASGSGEQFF	TGTGCCAGCAGTGCTAGCGGGAGTGGCGAGCAGTTCTTC
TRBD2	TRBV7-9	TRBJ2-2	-	CASSSTNGRWDTGELFF	TGTGCCAGCAGCTCGACCAACGGGAGGTGGGACACCGGGGAGCTGTTTTTT
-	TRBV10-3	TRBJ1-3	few	CAISELGNTIYF	TGTGCCATCAGTGAACTTGGAAACACCATATATTTT
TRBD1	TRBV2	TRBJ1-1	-	CASRQQGARSEAFF	TGTGCCAGCAGACAACAGGGGGCCCGGTCTGAAGCTTTCTTT
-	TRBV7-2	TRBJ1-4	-	CASSRDIPTPTTNEKLFF	TGTGCCAGCAGCCGGGACATTCCCACACCGACAACTAATGAAAAACTGTTTTTT
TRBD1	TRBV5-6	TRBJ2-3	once	CASSFDRADTQYF	TGTGCCAGCAGCTTCGACAGGGCAGATACGCAGTATTTT
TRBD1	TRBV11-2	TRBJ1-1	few	CASSSQGAFTEAFF	TGTGCCAGCAGCTCACAGGGGGCGTTTACTGAAGCTTTCTTT
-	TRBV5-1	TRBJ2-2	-	CASSLIPTGELFF	TGCGCCAGCAGCTTGATCCCGACCGGGGAGCTGTTTTTT
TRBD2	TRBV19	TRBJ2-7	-	CASSIDRRTSGVSYEQYF	TGTGCCAGTAGTATAGATCGCCGGACTAGCGGAGTCTCCTACGAGCAGTACTTC
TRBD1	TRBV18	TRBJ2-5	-	CASSPAPTGDGETQYF	TGTGCCAGCTCACCAGCTCCGACAGGGGACGGGGAGACCCAGTACTTC
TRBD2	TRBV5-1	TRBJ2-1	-	CASSLETSGNVNEQFF	TGCGCCAGCAGCTTGGAGACTAGCGGGAATGTGAATGAGCAGTTCTTC
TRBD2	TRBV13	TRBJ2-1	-	CASSSSGTSYNEQFF	TGTGCCAGCAGCTCCTCCGGGACTAGCTACAATGAGCAGTTCTTC
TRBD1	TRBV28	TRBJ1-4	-	CASSLSTGGLGEKLFF	TGTGCCAGCAGTTTGTCGACAGGGGGCTTAGGGGAAAAACTGTTTTTT
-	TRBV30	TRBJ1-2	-	CAWRRGGYTF	TGTGCCTGGAGGAGAGGCGGCTACACCTTC
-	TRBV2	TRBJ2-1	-	CASKGPRLIGSRSYNEQFF	TGTGCCAGCAAAGGTCCCCGACTAATCGGGAGCCGCTCCTACAATGAGCAGTTCTTC
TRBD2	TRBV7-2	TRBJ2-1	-	CASSLTSGSFNEQFF	TGTGCCAGCAGCCTCACTAGCGGGAGTTTCAATGAGCAGTTCTTC
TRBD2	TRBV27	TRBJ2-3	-	CASRTSGSDTQYF	TGTGCCAGCAGGACTAGCGGGAGTGATACGCAGTATTTT
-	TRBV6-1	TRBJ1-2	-	CASSSPGSGGYGYTF	TGTGCCAGCAGTAGCCCAGGGTCGGGCGGCTATGGCTACACCTTC
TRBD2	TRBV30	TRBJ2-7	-	CAWSVLRTSGSNEQYF	TGTGCCTGGAGTGTACTTCGGACTAGCGGGAGCAACGAGCAGTACTTC
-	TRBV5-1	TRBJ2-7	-	CASRRQAEQYF	TGCGCCAGCAGACGACAGGCTGAGCAGTACTTC
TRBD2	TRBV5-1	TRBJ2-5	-	CASTLAGGFPETQYF	TGCGCCAGTACCTTAGCGGGAGGTTTCCCAGAGACCCAGTACTTC
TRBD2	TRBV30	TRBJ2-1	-	CAWERGGSYNEQFF	TGTGCCTGGGAGCGGGGCGGCTCCTACAATGAGCAGTTCTTC